Shown below are 29 T cell receptor beta chains from a single sample sequenced in a study of response to subunit inactivated influenza vaccine. TCRdb reprocessed the RT-PCR reads via MiXCR and lists one record per CDR3 protein. In the table there are under 950,000 distinct CDR3 sequences, around 21% of which are singletons. Sequences were derived from PBMCs from blood, sampled around 5 days after vaccination. The receptors stem from a man in his fifties or sixties who received an inactivated influenza vaccine.

This clonotype was recorded a few times. V usage is TRBV5-6 and J usage is TRBJ2-7; 8 positions agree with TRBD1. The CDR3 has 14 amino acids. The junction had 7 bases not matched to a gene; V was cut back by 3 bases and J by 5 bases. The germline V gene has CDR1 SGHDT and CDR2 YYEEEE. The CDR3 DNA reads TGTGCCAGCAGCTATTCAGGGGGCGTCAACGAGCAGTACTTC. Translation gives CASSYSGGVNEQYF.

This clonotype was detected a few times. The genes are TRBV5-1 and TRBJ2-7, with 8 bases fitting TRBD1. In germline, CDR1 is SGHRS, CDR2 YFSETQ. The junction had 10 bases not matched to a gene; V was cut back by 0 bases and J by 2 bases. The CDR3 has 17 amino acids. The DNA for the CDR3 is TGCGCCAGCAGCTTGGGTCGTCAGGGACAGGCTCCCTACGAGCAGTACTTC. It codes for CASSLGRQGQAPYEQYF.

This clonotype was observed a handful of times. The rearrangement joins TRBV11-2 to TRBJ2-3, with a tentative D call TRBD1 (6 bases). Germline CDR1 and CDR2: SGHAT and FQNNGV. The CDR3 spans 18 residues. Trimming shortened V by 1 base and J by 2 bases, and 19 bases separated the two germline ends. In DNA, the CDR3 is TGTGCCAGCAGCTTAGTCGGGACACTGTCCGCCTTCACAGATACGCAGTATTTT. The encoded protein is CASSLVGTLSAFTDTQYF.

The gene calls are TRBV6-2 or TRBV6-3 and TRBJ2-7; 9 nucleotides agree with TRBD2. The J segment lost 4 bases and the V segment lost 1 base, leaving 8 bases of the junction unmatched. Germline V gives CDR1 MNHEY, CDR2 SVGEGT. The CDR3 is 16 residues long. CDR3 sequence (DNA): TGTGCCAGCAGTTACTTCACCGTTAGCGGGGGATACGAGCAGTACTTC. It yields the protein CASSYFTVSGGYEQYF.

This clonotype was counted ten times or more. The CDR3 loop reads CASSPGQGGGETQYF. CDR3 in DNA: TGTGCCAGCAGTCCGGGACAGGGTGGAGGGGAGACCCAGTACTTC. The chain links TRBV27 to TRBJ2-5; 9 bases fit TRBD1. The CDR3 extends over 15 amino acids. After removal of 5 bases from V and 5 bases from J, the junction contained 9 bases not matched to a gene. Germline CDR1 is MNHEY and CDR2 is SMNVEV (reference sequence).

The chain couples TRBV5-1 to TRBJ2-7; 10 bases align to TRBD1. The J segment lost 6 bases and the V segment lost 6 bases, leaving 9 bases of the junction unmatched. This CDR3 comprises 14 residues. Germline V CDR1 and CDR2: SGHRS, YFSETQ. In DNA form, the CDR3 reads TGCGCCAGCAAGACAGGGGGCAGTTTTTTCGAGCAGTACTTC. Its protein is CASKTGGSFFEQYF.

The sample holds a few counts of this clonotype. The V and J genes are TRBV12-3 or TRBV12-4 and TRBJ2-1; D unclear. Trimming shortened V by 3 bases and J by 4 bases, and 13 bases separated the two germline ends. This CDR3 is 15 amino acids long. CDR3 in DNA: TGTGCCAGCAGTTTGGACCCTCGGGTGTACAATGAGCAGTTCTTC. Translating it yields CASSLDPRVYNEQFF.

This clonotype was observed a handful of times. This chain joins TRBV4-3 and TRBJ2-1; a possible D gene is TRBD2 (6 bases). Trimming removed 5 bases at V and 4 bases at J, with 15 bases between. The CDR3 spans 15 residues. Germline V CDR1 and CDR2: LGHNA, YSLEER. This CDR3 reads CASSSRVAAYNEQFF. CDR3 bases: TGCGCCAGCAGCTCCCGGGTAGCGGCATACAATGAGCAGTTCTTC.

This rearrangement joins TRBV7-2 to TRBJ2-7, with a tentative D call TRBD1 (6 bases). This CDR3 region has 16 residues. With 2 bases removed from V and 0 bases from J, the gap between germline ends came to 14 bases. Germline V gene data show CDR1 as SGHTA and CDR2 as FQGNSA. Written as DNA, the CDR3 is TGTGCCAGCAGCTTACAGGGGACCGCGAGCTCCTACGAGCAGTACTTC. It yields the protein CASSLQGTASSYEQYF.

V is TRBV30 and J is TRBJ2-2, with unresolved D. The CDR3 runs 13 residues. Trimming took off 0 bases at V and 5 bases at J, with 7 bases between the two ends. Germline V CDR1 and CDR2: GTSNPN, SVGIG (reference sequence). The CDR3 region has the DNA TGTGCCTGGAGTGTACGAGTGACCGGGGAGCTGTTTTTT. This sequence encodes CAWSVRVTGELFF.

The chain couples TRBV6-1 to TRBJ2-5; the match to TRBD1 covers 9 bases. The germline V gene encodes CDR1 MNHNS and CDR2 SASEGT. V lost 5 bases and J lost 5; bases outside the gene matches: 6. The CDR3 consists of 14 residues. Written as DNA, the CDR3 is TGTGCCAGCAGTACAGGAGGACAGGGGGAGACCCAGTACTTC. As protein: CASSTGGQGETQYF.

The chain recombines TRBV10-3 with TRBJ2-7, with D unresolved. The CDR3 sequence is 13 residues long. Germline-derived CDR1 and CDR2 are ENHRY and SYGVKD. The germline V and J ends were trimmed by 10 bases and 3 bases, with 16 bases remaining between them. The CDR3 loop reads CATSDGHSYEQYF. CDR3 sequence (DNA): TGTGCCACCTCCGACGGGCATAGCTACGAGCAGTACTTC.

This chain uses TRBV11-1 with TRBJ2-3; D may be TRBD2 (6 bases). Trimming removed 4 bases from V and 3 bases from J, with 11 bases in between. The CDR3 consists of 14 residues. Germline V lookup: CDR1 SGHAT, CDR2 FQDESV (reference sequence). CDR3 region: CASSSEGITDTQYF. DNA of the CDR3: TGTGCCAGCAGCTCGGAGGGAATTACAGATACGCAGTATTTT.

This clonotype was counted a few times. The chain recombines TRBV12-3 or TRBV12-4 with TRBJ2-5, with 10 bases identical to TRBD1. J was trimmed by 4 bases and V by 6 bases; bases with no gene match: 8. The CDR3 contains 15 residues. CDR3 in amino acids: CASRTMTGGTETQYF. In nucleotides, the CDR3 is TGTGCCAGCAGGACCATGACAGGGGGCACAGAGACCCAGTACTTC.

This clonotype came up a few times. The rearrangement joins TRBV5-5 to TRBJ2-5; D might be TRBD1 (5 bases). The CDR3 length is 14 residues. Trimming stripped 5 bases from V and 1 base from J, with 12 bases between. Germline assignment: CDR1 SGHKS and CDR2 YYEKEE (reference sequence). The CDR3 DNA sequence: TGTGCCAGCAGTTACCAAAGGGGCCAAGAGACCCAGTACTTC. This translates into CASSYQRGQETQYF.

The rearrangement links TRBV5-1 to TRBJ2-1, with TRBD2 matching 10 bases. CDR3 size: 14 residues. V shed 4 bases, J shed 7 bases, and the junction held 5 bases outside the gene matches. CDR1 is SGHRS and CDR2 is YFSETQ in the germline V gene. CDR3 in amino acids: CASSPGLAHNEQFF. As DNA, the CDR3 is TGCGCCAGCAGCCCGGGACTAGCGCATAATGAGCAGTTCTTC.

This clonotype has more than one count but fewer than ten. This chain uses TRBV7-8 with TRBJ2-1, with 7 bases identical to TRBD2. Germline CDR1 reads SGHVS; CDR2 reads FQNEAQ. The J segment lost 7 bases and the V segment lost 5 bases, leaving 20 bases of the junction unmatched. The CDR3 is made up of 18 amino acids. In nucleotides, the CDR3 is TGTGCCAGCAGCACACCCTGGACTAGTGGGGTTCGCGTAAATGAGCAGTTCTTC. It translates to CASSTPWTSGVRVNEQFF.

In this sample, this clonotype turned up a few times. The rearrangement joins TRBV6-2 or TRBV6-3 to TRBJ2-7; D is undetermined. This CDR3 spans 12 amino acids. Trimming removed 2 bases from V and 3 bases from J, with 5 bases in between. CDR1 and CDR2 from the germline V gene are MNHEY and SVGEGT. DNA for the CDR3: TGTGCCAGCAGTTACCCGAACTACGAGCAGTACTTC. Protein: CASSYPNYEQYF.

This clonotype occurred a few times. The genes are TRBV6-5 and TRBJ2-5; D is undetermined. V was pared by 6 bases and J by 5 bases, with 7 bases between. The germline V gene has CDR1 MNHEY and CDR2 SVGAGI. The CDR3 loop spans 11 amino acids. DNA of the CDR3: TGTGCCAGCAGACTACGGGAGACCCAGTACTTC. It specifies CASRLRETQYF.

V gene TRBV4-3 combines with J gene TRBJ2-1, with 8 bases fitting TRBD2. Germline V gene sequence: CDR1 LGHNA, CDR2 YSLEER. With 1 base clipped from V and 6 bases from J, the junction kept 17 bases outside the gene matches. This CDR3 has 19 amino acids. CDR3 amino acids: CASSQAGLPGLGGGNEQFF. CDR3 sequence (DNA): TGCGCCAGCAGCCAAGCTGGCCTCCCGGGACTCGGGGGGGGCAATGAGCAGTTCTTC.

This clonotype occurred a few times. V and J are TRBV27 and TRBJ1-5, with unresolved D. The CDR3 contains 15 residues. V gave up 3 bases and J gave up 2 bases, with 11 bases separating them. Germline V gene data show CDR1 as MNHEY and CDR2 as SMNVEV (reference sequence). The CDR3 DNA is TGTGCCAGCAGTTTCCGTGGACTACGCAATCAGCCCCAGCATTTT. Protein: CASSFRGLRNQPQHF.

The J gene is TRBJ1-5, the V gene TRBV6-2 or TRBV6-3; 11 bases line up with TRBD1. The length of the CDR3 is 14 residues. V was pared by 6 bases and J by 6 bases, with 4 bases of the junction left unmatched. Germline V gene data show CDR1 as MNHEY and CDR2 as SVGEGT. CDR3 sequence: CASRMGQGGQPQHF. The CDR3 DNA is TGTGCCAGCAGGATGGGACAGGGGGGTCAGCCCCAGCATTTT.

This clonotype was recorded many times. This rearrangement joins TRBV6-5 to TRBJ2-2, with D perhaps being TRBD1 or TRBD2 (5 bases each). Trimming cost V 2 bases and J 6 bases, with 10 bases left between them. The CDR3 is 14 amino acids. Germline CDR1 and CDR2: MNHEY and SVGAGI. The CDR3 nucleotides read TGTGCCAGCAGTTACCGGGGCGTCTCCGGGGAGCTGTTTTTT. Translating it yields CASSYRGVSGELFF.

This clonotype was detected only a few times. This rearrangement joins TRBV5-1 to TRBJ2-5; the match to TRBD2 covers 10 bases. This CDR3 comprises 15 residues. In germline, CDR1 is SGHRS, CDR2 YFSETQ. J was trimmed by 3 bases and V by 5 bases; bases with no gene match: 7. The CDR3 bases are TGCGCCAGCAGTTTCCATAGCGGGGGGAAAGAGACCCAGTACTTC. It specifies CASSFHSGGKETQYF.

A few counts support this clonotype. The chain uses TRBV12-3 or TRBV12-4 and TRBJ1-2, with 11 nucleotides matching TRBD1. The CDR3 loop spans 12 amino acids. V shed 8 bases, J shed 8 bases, and the junction held 4 bases outside the gene matches. CDR3 protein: CASGQGARGYTF. In DNA form, the CDR3 reads TGTGCCAGCGGACAGGGGGCAAGGGGCTACACCTTC.

CDR3 nucleotide sequence: TGCGCCAGCAGCCAAGAGGGACAGGGTTACGAGCAGTACTTC. This sequence encodes CASSQEGQGYEQYF. The chain couples TRBV4-1 to TRBJ2-7, with 9 bases lining up with TRBD1. This CDR3 is 14 amino acids long. Germline-derived CDR1 and CDR2 are MGHRA and YSYEKL. With V trimmed by 0 bases and J by 4 bases, 1 base remained unmatched.

The chain employs TRBV20-1 and TRBJ2-5, with D perhaps assigned TRBD1 or TRBD2 (5 bases each). This CDR3 has 14 residues. V lost 2 bases and J lost 4, with 14 bases in between. Germline V gene sequence: CDR1 DFQATT, CDR2 SNEGSKA (reference sequence). CDR3: CSARLTGPGETQYF. The DNA for the CDR3 is TGCAGTGCTAGATTAACGGGACCGGGAGAGACCCAGTACTTC.

Comments on this clonotype: This may arise from a read error, as a much more abundant clone is one base away. The chain carries TRBV7-2 and TRBJ2-3, with TRBD2 matching 11 bases. Germline V lookup: CDR1 SGHTA, CDR2 FQGNSA. The CDR3 has 15 amino acids. V shed 1 base and J 12 bases; nucleotides not matched to a gene: 9. The CDR3 reads CASSLDPSGRTYQYF. As DNA, the CDR3 is TGTGCCAGCAGCTTAGATCCTAGCGGGAGGACCTATCAGTATTTT.

The genes are TRBV20-1 and TRBJ2-1; 7 bases agree with TRBD2. CDR1 is DFQATT, CDR2 SNEGSKA, per germline (reference sequence). V shed 4 bases, J shed 4 bases, and the junction held 7 bases outside the gene matches. This CDR3 has 14 amino acids. In DNA, the CDR3 is TGCAGTGCTACCGAGTGGGAGGGGTACAATGAGCAGTTCTTC. Protein sequence: CSATEWEGYNEQFF.